This T cell receptor (beta chain) was obtained from a study of blood T cells in healthy people across ages. Per individual sample, total RNA of at least 5 micrograms was extracted. The second PCR ran 7 to 11 cycles with a sample-barcoded 5' primer and J-beta primers. TCRdb itself ran the 5' RACE reads through MiXCR, one entry per CDR3 protein. This sample has 650,000 to 700,000 distinct CDR3 sequences; roughly 32% occur once, and the top ten carry over 15%. V was trimmed by 2 bases and J by 4 bases, leaving 16 bases between them. Germline CDR1 reads SGDLS; CDR2 reads YYNGEE. The CDR3 loop spans 16 amino acids.

This receptor was identified in a woman older than 75 in good health. V usage is TRBV9 and J usage is TRBJ1-3; no clear D. Source material: blood. CDR3 protein: CASSVNPTGSGNTIYF. CDR3 bases: TGTGCCAGCAGCGTTAACCCCACGGGGAGCGGAAACACCATATATTTT.